One sample yielded the 30 T cell receptor beta chains listed below, sequenced in a study of cytotoxic CD8 clonotypes in ibrutinib-treated CLL. The data were produced by immunoSEQ multiplex PCR, yet TCRdb's version contains in-frame clones alone and is incomplete. The repertoire holds tens of thousands of clones, with more than 75% as singletons. The sequences come from PBMCs, collected at disease progression, from a patient treated with ibrutinib. Receptor source: a human donor with chronic lymphocytic leukemia.

The chain has TRBV6-5 and TRBJ2-7, with 7 positions matching TRBD1. Looked up from germline, CDR1 is MNHEY and CDR2 is SVGAGI. The CDR3 length is 14 residues. The J segment lost 3 bases and the V segment lost 6 bases, leaving 8 bases of the junction unmatched. The CDR3 DNA reads TGTGCCAGCAGCTTACAGACAGGGAACTACGAGCAGTACTTC. It encodes CASSLQTGNYEQYF.

This rearrangement joins TRBV2 to TRBJ2-3; the match to TRBD2 covers 10 bases. The CDR3 runs to 14 residues. Trimming at V came to 6 bases and at J to 8 bases, leaving 8 bases not matched to a gene. CDR1 is SNHLY and CDR2 is FYNNEI in the germline V gene. CDR3 protein: CASRPGLAFGTQYF. Written as DNA, the CDR3 is TGTGCCAGCAGGCCGGGACTAGCGTTTGGTACGCAGTATTTT.

This clone was detected only a few times. V and J are TRBV4-2 and TRBJ1-5; TRBD1 is a possible D gene (5 bases). V was pared by 0 bases and J by 0 bases, with 9 bases between. This CDR3 is 16 amino acids long. The V gene's germline CDR1 is LGHNA and CDR2 YNFKEQ. CDR3 protein: CASSQEAGHSNQPQHF. CDR3 coding DNA: TGTGCCAGCAGCCAAGAAGCAGGGCATAGCAATCAGCCCCAGCATTTT.

The V call is TRBV30, the J call TRBJ2-7, with 9 bases matching TRBD1. Per germline, CDR1 GTSNPN and CDR2 SVGIG (reference sequence). The CDR3 runs to 14 residues. With V trimmed by 5 bases and J by 5 bases, 10 bases remained unmatched. This CDR3 reads CAWSTGQGLNEQYF. The CDR3 nucleotides are TGTGCCTGGTCTACGGGACAGGGACTAAACGAGCAGTACTTC.

The chain couples TRBV5-6 to TRBJ2-3; tentatively, D is TRBD2 (5 bases). Trimming stripped 3 bases from V and 2 bases from J, with 10 bases between. Looked up from germline, CDR1 is SGHDT and CDR2 is YYEEEE. The CDR3 is 14 amino acids. CDR3 amino acids: CASSSGLTTDTQYF. The CDR3 coding sequence is TGTGCCAGCAGCTCCGGACTGACCACAGATACGCAGTATTTT.

The rearrangement uses TRBV4-2 and TRBJ2-5; TRBD2 matches at 7 bases. With 0 bases clipped from V and 1 base from J, the junction kept 2 bases outside the gene matches. The CDR3 length is 15 residues. From germline, CDR1 is LGHNA and CDR2 YNFKEQ. CDR3 sequence (DNA): TGTGCCAGCAGCCAAGAAGGGACTACCCAAGAGACCCAGTACTTC. Amino acid sequence: CASSQEGTTQETQYF.

V usage is TRBV6-5 and J usage is TRBJ1-1; no reliable D call. The CDR3 loop spans 12 amino acids. V was shortened by 0 bases and J by 6 bases, with 5 bases between the two germline ends. Germline lookup yields CDR1 MNHEY and CDR2 SVGAGI. CDR3 nucleotide sequence: TGTGCCAGCAGTTACTCTGGGTCTGAAGCTTTCTTT. Amino acids: CASSYSGSEAFF.

This clone was counted ten times or more. In nucleotides, the CDR3 is TGTGCCAGCAGCCAAGATGCGTCAGGGGTGGGCACTGAAGCTTTCTTT. Encoded protein: CASSQDASGVGTEAFF. This chain connects TRBV4-2 to TRBJ1-1, with D tentatively TRBD1 (6 bases). Germline assignment: CDR1 LGHNA and CDR2 YNFKEQ. V lost 0 bases and J lost 4, with 15 bases in between. The CDR3 length is 16 residues.

V is TRBV23-1 and J is TRBJ2-1; D is perhaps TRBD1 or TRBD2 (5 bases each). TRBV23-1 is recorded as an ORF, its role being uncertain. The length of the CDR3 is 16 residues. Trimming stripped 4 bases from V and 10 bases from J, with 23 bases between. CDR3 in amino acids: CASSRTSRDGGREQFF. The CDR3 DNA sequence: TGCGCCAGCAGTCGCACGTCCCGGGACGGCGGTAGGGAGCAGTTCTTC.

The chain has TRBV4-1 and TRBJ1-5, with 7 bases matching TRBD1. The CDR3 totals 16 residues. V trimming: 4 bases; J trimming: 6 bases; junction bases outside the gene matches: 12. Germline V gene lookup returns CDR1 MGHRA and CDR2 YSYEKL. CDR3 sequence (DNA): TGCGCCAGCAGCCGAACACCGGGACAGAGGAGTCAGCCCCAGCATTTT. Its translation: CASSRTPGQRSQPQHF.

V and J are TRBV5-4 and TRBJ2-7, with 7 bases fitting TRBD1. Losses at the gene ends were 4 bases for V and 4 bases for J; bases not matched to a gene: 5. The CDR3 has 13 amino acids. Per germline, CDR1 SGHNT and CDR2 YYREEE (reference sequence). CDR3 protein: CASSRDRPYEQYF. The CDR3 region has the DNA TGTGCCAGCAGCCGGGACAGACCTTACGAGCAGTACTTC.

V is TRBV5-5 and J is TRBJ1-5; 8 bases are shared with TRBD1. Germline V gene lookup returns CDR1 SGHKS and CDR2 YYEKEE (reference sequence). J was trimmed by 3 bases and V by 5 bases; bases with no gene match: 7. This CDR3 spans 15 amino acids. The CDR3 bases are TGTGCCAGCAGACCCGGACAGGGTTTCAATCAGCCCCAGCATTTT. Amino acids: CASRPGQGFNQPQHF.

V gene TRBV19 combines with J gene TRBJ2-6, with unresolved D. Germline V gene sequence: CDR1 LNHDA, CDR2 SQIVND (reference sequence). The CDR3 consists of 14 residues. The V and J ends lost 7 bases and 1 base respectively, with 8 bases between them. In DNA form, the CDR3 reads TGTGCCAGTAATAAACCGTCTGGGGCCAACGTCCTGACTTTC. Translating it yields CASNKPSGANVLTF. The variable domain in full, with the rest retrieved from reference TRBV19 and TRBJ2-6, is DGGITQSPKYLFRKEGQNVTLSCEQNLNHDAMYWYRQDPGQGLRLIYYSQIVNDFQKGDIAEGYSVSREKKESFPLTVTSAQKNPTAFYLCASNKPSGANVLTFGAGSRLTVL.

The gene calls are TRBV4-1 and TRBJ2-7; a possible D gene is TRBD2 (5 bases). The CDR3 is 13 residues long. Germline V gene data show CDR1 as MGHRA and CDR2 as YSYEKL. Trimming stripped 8 bases from V and 7 bases from J, with 18 bases between. CDR3 bases: TGCGCCAGCGCACGGGGAAGGTCTGGAGAGCAGTACTTC. Its translation: CASARGRSGEQYF.

In its sample, this clone was seen once. The genes are TRBV7-9 and TRBJ2-4; D unclear. Per the germline V gene, CDR1 is SEHNR and CDR2 is FQNEAQ (reference sequence). This CDR3 contains 15 residues. V was clipped by 5 bases and J by 2 bases, with 13 bases between them. The DNA for the CDR3 is TGTGCCAGCAGCCTGGTTAAGGGTTCCAAAAACATTCAGTACTTC. Translation gives CASSLVKGSKNIQYF.

V is TRBV5-1 and J is TRBJ1-2; D perhaps matches TRBD1 (5 bases). The V and J ends lost 0 bases and 8 bases respectively, with 11 bases between them. The CDR3 consists of 13 residues. Germline values: CDR1 SGHRS, CDR2 YFSETQ. This CDR3 reads CASSLDGAGGYTF. DNA of the CDR3: TGCGCCAGCAGCTTGGATGGGGCTGGGGGCTACACCTTC. Full variable domain (remainder filled in from reference TRBV5-1 and TRBJ1-2): KAGVTQTPRYLIKTRGQQVTLSCSPISGHRSVSWYQQTPGQGLQFLFEYFSETQRNKGNFPGRFSGRQFSNSRSEMNVSTLELGDSALYLCASSLDGAGGYTFGSGTRLTVV.

The genes are TRBV7-2 and TRBJ2-3, with D perhaps matching TRBD2 (6 bases). The CDR3 covers 16 residues. With 3 bases removed from V and 0 bases from J, the gap between germline ends came to 13 bases. CDR1 and CDR2 (germline): SGHTA, FQGNSA. The CDR3 bases are TGTGCCAGCAGCTTCGGGGCCGGGACTAGCACAGATACGCAGTATTTT. Its protein product is CASSFGAGTSTDTQYF.

J is TRBJ1-3 and V is TRBV6-6; 9 nucleotides line up with TRBD1. V trimming: 6 bases; J trimming: 4 bases; junction bases outside the gene matches: 7. The CDR3 runs 15 residues. Germline V gene sequence: CDR1 MNHNY, CDR2 SVGAGI (reference sequence). CDR3 in DNA: TGTGCCAGCAGGTCGGGACAGGGTGACGGAAACACCATATATTTT. This sequence encodes CASRSGQGDGNTIYF.

V gene TRBV5-4 combines with J gene TRBJ1-2; a possible D gene is TRBD1 (5 bases). V dropped 4 bases and J dropped 8 bases, with 15 bases sitting between them. This CDR3 is built from 13 residues. Germline V gene sequence: CDR1 SGHNT, CDR2 YYREEE (reference sequence). The CDR3, as DNA: TGTGCCAGCAGCCCCAGGGAGATTGCGGGCTACACCTTC. Protein product: CASSPREIAGYTF.

Only a few counts were recorded for this clone. The chain links TRBV4-1 to TRBJ2-1; 14 positions match TRBD2. The CDR3 runs 16 residues. Germline values: CDR1 MGHRA, CDR2 YSYEKL. Trimming at V came to 3 bases and at J to 4 bases, leaving 2 bases not matched to a gene. CDR3 residues: CASSQGLAGVYNEQFF. The CDR3 DNA follows: TGCGCCAGCAGCCAGGGACTAGCGGGAGTTTACAATGAGCAGTTCTTC.

The chain employs TRBV5-5 and TRBJ1-2; D uncertain. The CDR3 consists of 13 residues. Trimming removed 4 bases at V and 6 bases at J, with 13 bases between. From germline, CDR1 is SGHKS and CDR2 YYEKEE (reference sequence). The CDR3 here is CASSPLGGDGYTF. CDR3 DNA: TGTGCCAGCAGCCCCTTGGGTGGGGATGGCTACACCTTC.

The chain is built from TRBV5-1 and TRBJ1-1, with 7 bases identical to TRBD1. CDR3 size: 15 residues. The V gene's germline CDR1 is SGHRS and CDR2 YFSETQ. Losses at the gene ends were 3 bases for V and 0 bases for J; bases not matched to a gene: 5. The CDR3 reads CASSSRRGVNTEAFF. The CDR3 DNA reads TGCGCCAGCAGCTCCCGCAGGGGGGTGAACACTGAAGCTTTCTTT.

Written as DNA, the CDR3 is TGTGCCAGCAGTTACAATCGACAGTATGGCTACACCTTC. Translated, it gives CASSYNRQYGYTF. V gene TRBV6-5 combines with J gene TRBJ1-2, with D perhaps matching TRBD1 (5 bases). Germline V gene data show CDR1 as MNHEY and CDR2 as SVGAGI. The CDR3 consists of 13 residues. V was clipped by 2 bases and J by 5 bases, with 9 bases between them.

The rearrangement links TRBV5-4 to TRBJ2-1, with 13 bases matching TRBD2. CDR3 size: 16 residues. Germline loops: CDR1 SGHNT, CDR2 YYREEE (reference sequence). Germline trimming cut 2 bases from V and 2 bases from J; bases unmatched to any gene: 1. The CDR3: CASSLGLAGAYNEQFF. CDR3 bases: TGTGCCAGCAGCTTAGGACTAGCGGGAGCCTACAATGAGCAGTTCTTC.

The chain combines TRBV28 with TRBJ1-5; D is unresolved. The CDR3 covers 12 residues. Germline CDR1 MDHEN, CDR2 SYDVKM. Trimming took 6 bases from V and 1 from J, leaving 4 bases between them. Here the CDR3 DNA reads TGTGCCAGCAGCATCAGCAATCAGCCCCAGCATTTT. Protein product: CASSISNQPQHF.

By sample fraction, this clone is large. This chain joins TRBV7-9 and TRBJ1-5, with D uncertain. V lost 2 bases, J lost 7 bases, and 9 bases lay in between. The CDR3 consists of 13 residues. Germline V gene sequence: CDR1 SEHNR, CDR2 FQNEAQ (reference sequence). The DNA for the CDR3 is TGTGCCAGCAGCTTAACGGGAAACCAGCCCCAGCATTTT. Its protein is CASSLTGNQPQHF.

The chain links TRBV29-1 to TRBJ1-2; TRBD1 is a possible D gene (5 bases). Trimming left V 7 bases short and J 0 bases short, with 24 bases between. Germline V lookup: CDR1 SQVTM, CDR2 ANQGSEA. The length of the CDR3 is 17 residues. CDR3 loop: CSGEGYIGGISNYGYTF. CDR3 nucleotide sequence: TGCAGCGGGGAGGGGTATATCGGGGGAATCTCTAACTATGGCTACACCTTC.

The chain recombines TRBV7-2 with TRBJ2-3; maybe TRBD2 (6 bases). CDR3 length equals 14 residues. The V gene's germline CDR1 is SGHTA and CDR2 FQGNSA. Trimming pared 8 bases from V and 0 bases from J, leaving 12 bases between. The CDR3 is CASGRGASTDTQYF. CDR3 DNA: TGTGCCAGCGGACGCGGGGCTAGCACAGATACGCAGTATTTT.

The chain couples TRBV7-3 to TRBJ2-3, with D tentatively TRBD1 or TRBD2 (6 bases each). V dropped 5 bases and J dropped 0 bases, with 12 bases sitting between them. Germline-derived CDR1 and CDR2 are SGHTA and FQGTGA. The CDR3 is 15 amino acids. The CDR3 protein is CASSRQGTSTDTQYF. CDR3 DNA sequence: TGTGCCAGCAGCCGTCAGGGGACTAGCACAGATACGCAGTATTTT.

The CDR3 coding sequence is TGTGCCAGCAGCTCCCAGGGAAACACCATATATTTT. Translating it yields CASSSQGNTIYF. The genes are TRBV9 and TRBJ1-3; D ambiguous. CDR1 is SGDLS and CDR2 is YYNGEE in the germline V gene. The CDR3 runs 12 residues. The germline V and J ends were trimmed by 4 bases and 4 bases, with 6 bases remaining between them. The variable domain in full, completed from reference TRBV9 and TRBJ1-3, reads DSGVTQTPKHLITATGQRVTLRCSPRSGDLSVYWYQQSLDQGLQFLIQYYNGEERAKGNILERFSAQQFPDLHSELNLSSLELGDSALYFCASSSQGNTIYFGEGSWLTVV.